The entry below describes one T cell receptor (beta chain). The antigen is unknown. Each CDR3 protein gets one entry in TCRdb, which reprocessed the 5' RACE reads and gives no DNA. This sample contains some 340,000 distinct CDR3 sequences. Germline V gives CDR1 LGHNT, CDR2 FRNRAP. The CDR3 runs to 12 residues. This specimen comes from a study of T cells expressing NK-cell markers. Study observations and caveats: There were a few donors in whom these clonotypes also led the CD3+CD56-NKG2C+ fraction. Whether expanded NKG2C+ T cell clones were HCMV-specific remained unclear.

The chain joins TRBV12-5 to TRBJ1-1. Input material: blood T cells: a sorted CD56 or NKG2C T cell subset, CD4+ or CD8+ T cells, or bulk PBMC T cells (not recorded which). This receptor was taken from a man aged 18-69 years in good health. CDR3 protein: CASGSGRTEAFF. Full variable domain (missing parts from reference TRBV12-5 and TRBJ1-1): DARVTQTPRHKVTEMGQEVTMRCQPILGHNTVFWYRQTMMQGLELLAYFRNRAPLDDSGMPKDRFSAEMPDATLATLKIQPSEPRDSAVYFCASGSGRTEAFFGQGTRLTVV.